The clone carrying this T cell receptor beta chain was counted a single time. Its antigen is as yet unknown. Clones were sequenced by immunoSEQ multiplex PCR, and TCRdb holds only the in-frame ones, with some missing. The sample records about 440,000 clones, roughly 91% being singletons. The record originates from a study of Ad26.COV2.S vaccination and SARS-CoV-2 variants. Study details: Once or twice, 56 days apart, Ad26.COV2.S was delivered intramuscularly.

Treatment of the sample: roughly 18 received Ad26.COV2.S at low or high dose, single or two shots; 5 received placebo; per-sample allocation not given. It was on day 63 after the first vaccine or placebo injection that samples were taken. The CDR3 runs to 15 residues. From germline, CDR1 is MNHEY and CDR2 SMNVEV (reference sequence). J gave up 5 bases and V 4 bases, and 9 bases lay outside the gene matches. Study-wide findings and caveats: Reported findings describe substantial breadth in spike-specific CD8+ and CD4+ T cell responses following vaccination. Vaccine recipients posted higher spike-specific TCR breadth than their placebo counterparts.

The source was peripheral blood, collected in a trial of Ad26.COV2.S vaccine versus placebo. This chain links TRBV27 with TRBJ2-7, with TRBD1 matching over 9 bases. The clonotype originates from a person between 18 and 59 years old who received the Ad26.COV2.S COVID-19 vaccine or a placebo. The CDR3 DNA is TGTGCCAGCAGTTCCCCTGGGACAGGGCTAGACGAGCAGTACTTC. Its protein product is CASSSPGTGLDEQYF.